This TCR beta chain comes out of a study of T cell clonotyping in hematopoietic cell transplantation. In this sample, this clone turned up once. Its target is unknown. General study findings and limits: Recipient TCR diversity dropped after transplant; expanded clonotypes rose from day 30 to 180.

The assay was immunoSEQ multiplex PCR, and TCRdb's table has in-frame clones only and misses some. Of some 13,000 clones in the sample, around 90% were seen once. Source material: peripheral blood mononuclear cells. The receptor comes from a man aged 25 to 45 in good health. Some clones in this sample may be carry-over from other donors' samples.

CDR3 bases: TGTGCCAGTAGTATAGTACTAGCGGGAGCCAAAAACATTCAGTACTTC. Translating it yields CASSIVLAGAKNIQYF. The chain has TRBV19 and TRBJ2-4; 9 positions match TRBD2. The junction had 1 base not matched to a gene; V was cut back by 1 base and J by 0 bases. This CDR3 is 16 amino acids long. The germline V gene encodes CDR1 LNHDA and CDR2 SQIVND (reference sequence).